This TCR beta chain was sequenced during a study of PD-L1 blockade in urothelial cancer. Repertoires were generated with immunoSEQ multiplex PCR, while TCRdb's copy carries only in-frame clones and drops some. The sample consists of tens of thousands of clones, about 90% of them appearing once. The V and J ends lost 6 bases and 0 bases, in that order; junction bases with no gene match: 15. The CDR3 length is 18 residues. The V gene's germline CDR1 is LNHDA and CDR2 SQIVND (reference sequence). The diagnosis in patients was locally advanced or metastatic urothelial carcinoma. The chain employs TRBV19 and TRBJ1-1, with 8 bases fitting TRBD1. The source material was PBMCs, sampled around atezolizumab (anti-PD-L1) treatment. The source is a man between 60 and 70 years old with urothelial cancer. For the CDR3, the DNA is TGTGCCAGTAGACCTCGACAGGGGATGTTAGTGATGAACACTGAAGCTTTCTTT. This encodes CASRPRQGMLVMNTEAFF.